A selection of T cell receptor beta chains follows, all from one sample in a study of shared clonotypes between healthy human individuals. The data were produced by immunoSEQ multiplex PCR, yet TCRdb's version contains in-frame clones alone and is incomplete. The sample lists roughly 2,000,000 clones, approximately 92% occurring once. Sequencing was carried out using naive CD8+ T cells from PBMCs. These receptors all stem from a man younger than 35 in good health. Some clones in this sample may be carry-over from other donors' samples. CDR3s include the opening cysteine and the closing phenylalanine or tryptophan. Fields, in order: V gene, D gene, J gene, clone size, CDR3 protein, CDR3 DNA. The D gene is left open where the match is weak. Part of the rows lack a size; the others show once, few, many or a class for expanded clones.

V gene: TRBV7-9
D gene: .
J gene: TRBJ2-4
clone size: .
CDR3 protein: CASSPAGGGNIQYF
CDR3 DNA: TGTGCCAGCAGCCCTGCAGGGGGAGGAAACATTCAGTACTTC

V gene: TRBV2
D gene: .
J gene: TRBJ2-1
clone size: .
CDR3 protein: CASSTGRGINEQFF
CDR3 DNA: TGTGCCAGCAGTACGGGACGGGGAATCAATGAGCAGTTCTTC

V gene: TRBV4-3
D gene: .
J gene: TRBJ2-7
clone size: .
CDR3 protein: CASSQDMRGHEQYF
CDR3 DNA: TGCGCCAGCAGCCAAGATATGAGGGGACACGAGCAGTACTTC

V gene: TRBV28
D gene: TRBD2
J gene: TRBJ2-7
clone size: .
CDR3 protein: CASSAPGISGSYEQYF
CDR3 DNA: TGTGCCAGCAGTGCACCGGGTATTAGCGGGAGTTACGAGCAGTACTTC

V gene: TRBV5-1
D gene: .
J gene: TRBJ2-1
clone size: .
CDR3 protein: CASSKPLLAAENEQFF
CDR3 DNA: TGCGCCAGCAGCAAACCCCTTTTAGCGGCAGAGAATGAGCAGTTCTTC

V gene: TRBV16
D gene: TRBD1
J gene: TRBJ1-3
clone size: once
CDR3 protein: CASSQSRGLGFGNTIYF
CDR3 DNA: TGTGCCAGCAGCCAATCGAGGGGGCTGGGGTTTGGAAACACCATATATTTT

V gene: TRBV27
D gene: TRBD2
J gene: TRBJ2-5
clone size: once
CDR3 protein: CASSPLGLAGVKETQYF
CDR3 DNA: TGTGCCAGCAGTCCCTTGGGACTAGCGGGAGTCAAAGAGACCCAGTACTTC

V gene: TRBV6-5
D gene: .
J gene: TRBJ2-7
clone size: .
CDR3 protein: CASRIGAEQYF
CDR3 DNA: TGTGCCAGCAGGATTGGGGCCGAGCAGTACTTC

V gene: TRBV19
D gene: .
J gene: TRBJ2-1
clone size: .
CDR3 protein: CAVGSGWEQFF
CDR3 DNA: TGTGCGGTCGGGAGTGGTTGGGAGCAGTTCTTC

V gene: TRBV29-1
D gene: .
J gene: TRBJ2-7
clone size: .
CDR3 protein: CSVAGVPTYEQYF
CDR3 DNA: TGCAGCGTTGCCGGAGTCCCGACCTACGAGCAGTACTTC

V gene: TRBV5-6
D gene: .
J gene: TRBJ2-3
clone size: .
CDR3 protein: CASSFGTDTQYF
CDR3 DNA: TGTGCCAGCAGCTTTGGAACAGATACGCAGTATTTT

V gene: TRBV27
D gene: .
J gene: TRBJ2-7
clone size: .
CDR3 protein: CASSLGGRGPYEQYF
CDR3 DNA: TGTGCCAGCAGTTTAGGGGGCCGTGGTCCCTACGAGCAGTACTTC

V gene: TRBV7-6
D gene: .
J gene: TRBJ2-1
clone size: .
CDR3 protein: CASSLDSSYNEQFF
CDR3 DNA: TGTGCCAGCAGCTTGGACAGCTCCTACAATGAGCAGTTCTTC

V gene: TRBV7-8
D gene: .
J gene: TRBJ2-3
clone size: .
CDR3 protein: CASSLAEGTNTDTQYF
CDR3 DNA: TGTGCCAGCAGCTTAGCGGAGGGGACAAACACAGATACGCAGTATTTT

V gene: TRBV5-8
D gene: .
J gene: TRBJ2-7
clone size: .
CDR3 protein: CASSLWDEQYF
CDR3 DNA: TGTGCCAGCAGCTTGTGGGACGAGCAGTACTTC

V gene: TRBV11-2
D gene: TRBD2
J gene: TRBJ2-2
clone size: .
CDR3 protein: CANPGGGELFF
CDR3 DNA: TGTGCCAACCCGGGGGGCGGGGAGCTGTTTTTT

V gene: TRBV2
D gene: .
J gene: TRBJ1-1
clone size: few
CDR3 protein: CASSGQEHTEAFF
CDR3 DNA: TGTGCCAGCAGTGGACAGGAGCACACTGAAGCTTTCTTT

V gene: TRBV10-2
D gene: TRBD2
J gene: TRBJ2-3
clone size: .
CDR3 protein: CASSWTSGREDTQYF
CDR3 DNA: TGCGCCAGCAGCTGGACTAGCGGGAGGGAAGATACGCAGTATTTT

V gene: TRBV4-1
D gene: TRBD1
J gene: TRBJ2-1
clone size: .
CDR3 protein: CASRRQGINEQFF
CDR3 DNA: TGCGCCAGCAGGCGACAGGGGATCAATGAGCAGTTCTTC

V gene: TRBV15
D gene: TRBD2
J gene: TRBJ2-1
clone size: .
CDR3 protein: CATSRDQAGGPNEQFF
CDR3 DNA: TGTGCCACCAGCAGAGATCAAGCGGGAGGGCCGAATGAGCAGTTCTTC

V gene: TRBV7-6
D gene: .
J gene: TRBJ1-3
clone size: once
CDR3 protein: CASSLDGPYSGNTIYF
CDR3 DNA: TGTGCCAGCAGCTTAGACGGACCGTACTCTGGAAACACCATATATTTT

V gene: TRBV27
D gene: TRBD2
J gene: TRBJ2-7
clone size: .
CDR3 protein: CASSSRIAGAYEQYF
CDR3 DNA: TGTGCCAGCAGTTCCAGGATAGCGGGAGCCTACGAGCAGTACTTC

V gene: TRBV13
D gene: .
J gene: TRBJ1-1
clone size: .
CDR3 protein: CASSLRVAGTEAFF
CDR3 DNA: TGTGCCAGCAGCTTAAGGGTCGCGGGGACTGAAGCTTTCTTT

V gene: TRBV7-2
D gene: TRBD2
J gene: TRBJ2-7
clone size: .
CDR3 protein: CASSHREAPYEQYF
CDR3 DNA: TGTGCCAGCAGCCACCGGGAGGCTCCCTACGAGCAGTACTTC

V gene: TRBV28
D gene: TRBD2
J gene: TRBJ2-2
clone size: .
CDR3 protein: CASSRKRERAGELFF
CDR3 DNA: TGTGCCAGCAGCAGGAAGCGGGAGAGGGCCGGGGAGCTGTTTTTT

V gene: TRBV28
D gene: .
J gene: TRBJ1-2
clone size: .
CDR3 protein: CASSSRKILSFGGYTF
CDR3 DNA: TGTGCCAGCAGCTCCAGGAAGATTCTTTCCTTTGGGGGCTACACCTTC

V gene: TRBV7-9
D gene: .
J gene: TRBJ1-2
clone size: .
CDR3 protein: CASTSGQPNYGYTF
CDR3 DNA: TGTGCCAGCACATCCGGACAGCCTAACTATGGCTACACCTTC

V gene: TRBV4-3
D gene: .
J gene: TRBJ2-1
clone size: .
CDR3 protein: CASSQAWAGSYNEQFF
CDR3 DNA: TGCGCCAGCAGCCAAGCTTGGGCAGGCTCCTACAATGAGCAGTTCTTC

V gene: TRBV4-2
D gene: TRBD1
J gene: TRBJ2-7
clone size: once
CDR3 protein: CASSQATGPAYEQYF
CDR3 DNA: TGTGCCAGCAGCCAAGCGACAGGGCCGGCGTACGAGCAGTACTTC

V gene: TRBV10-1
D gene: .
J gene: TRBJ2-7
clone size: once
CDR3 protein: CASSEGSYEQYF
CDR3 DNA: TGCGCCAGCAGTGAGGGCAGCTACGAGCAGTACTTC

V gene: TRBV5-4
D gene: TRBD1
J gene: TRBJ2-7
clone size: .
CDR3 protein: CASSSRDRAYEQYF
CDR3 DNA: TGTGCCAGCAGTTCGAGGGACAGGGCCTACGAGCAGTACTTC

V gene: TRBV6-5
D gene: TRBD1
J gene: TRBJ1-5
clone size: once
CDR3 protein: CASSYRTGHQPQHF
CDR3 DNA: TGTGCCAGCAGTTATAGGACAGGGCATCAGCCCCAGCATTTT

V gene: TRBV6-5
D gene: .
J gene: TRBJ2-2
clone size: .
CDR3 protein: CASSPRNTGELFF
CDR3 DNA: TGTGCCAGCAGCCCCAGGAACACCGGGGAGCTGTTTTTT

V gene: TRBV27
D gene: .
J gene: TRBJ2-3
clone size: few
CDR3 protein: CASSWVGSTDTQYF
CDR3 DNA: TGTGCCAGCAGTTGGGTCGGGAGCACAGATACGCAGTATTTT

V gene: TRBV5-1
D gene: .
J gene: TRBJ2-7
clone size: .
CDR3 protein: CASSPDGRVEQYF
CDR3 DNA: TGCGCCAGCAGCCCGGACGGGAGAGTCGAGCAGTACTTC

V gene: TRBV14
D gene: .
J gene: TRBJ2-1
clone size: .
CDR3 protein: CASSQLGASNEQFF
CDR3 DNA: TGTGCCAGCAGCCAACTTGGGGCCTCCAATGAGCAGTTCTTC

V gene: TRBV4-3
D gene: .
J gene: TRBJ2-7
clone size: .
CDR3 protein: CASSQDWASSYEQYF
CDR3 DNA: TGCGCCAGCAGCCAGGACTGGGCGAGCTCCTACGAGCAGTACTTC

V gene: TRBV5-1
D gene: .
J gene: TRBJ2-7
clone size: .
CDR3 protein: CASRPSGTEISYEQYF
CDR3 DNA: TGCGCCAGCAGGCCGTCCGGGACGGAAATATCCTACGAGCAGTACTTC

V gene: TRBV15
D gene: .
J gene: TRBJ1-4
clone size: .
CDR3 protein: CATSEAENEKLFF
CDR3 DNA: TGTGCCACCAGTGAGGCAGAGAATGAAAAACTGTTTTTT

V gene: TRBV29-1
D gene: .
J gene: TRBJ2-1
clone size: .
CDR3 protein: CSVLGTARGDEQFF
CDR3 DNA: TGCAGCGTTCTAGGGACAGCTCGGGGGGATGAGCAGTTCTTC

V gene: TRBV7-9
D gene: .
J gene: TRBJ2-2
clone size: .
CDR3 protein: CASSLGLVGHTTGELFF
CDR3 DNA: TGTGCCAGCAGCCTAGGCCTGGTCGGACACACCACCGGGGAGCTGTTTTTT